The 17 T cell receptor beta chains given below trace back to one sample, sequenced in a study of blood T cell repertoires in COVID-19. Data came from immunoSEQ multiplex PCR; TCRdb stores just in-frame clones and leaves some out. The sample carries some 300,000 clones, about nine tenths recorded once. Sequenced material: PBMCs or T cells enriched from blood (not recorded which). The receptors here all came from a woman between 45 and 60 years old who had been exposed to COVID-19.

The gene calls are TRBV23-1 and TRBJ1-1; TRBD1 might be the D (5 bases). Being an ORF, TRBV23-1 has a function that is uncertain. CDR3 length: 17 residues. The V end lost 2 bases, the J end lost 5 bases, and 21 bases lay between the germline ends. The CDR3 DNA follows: TGCGCCAGCAGTCAAAACTCCAGGGCGGCAGGAAATACTGAAGCTTTCTTT. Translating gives CASSQNSRAAGNTEAFF.

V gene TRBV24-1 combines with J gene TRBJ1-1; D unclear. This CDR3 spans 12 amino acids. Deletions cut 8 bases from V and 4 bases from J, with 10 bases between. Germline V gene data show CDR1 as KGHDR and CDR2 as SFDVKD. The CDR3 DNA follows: TGTGCCACCACCGACGGGTTCACTGAAGCTTTCTTT. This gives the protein CATTDGFTEAFF.

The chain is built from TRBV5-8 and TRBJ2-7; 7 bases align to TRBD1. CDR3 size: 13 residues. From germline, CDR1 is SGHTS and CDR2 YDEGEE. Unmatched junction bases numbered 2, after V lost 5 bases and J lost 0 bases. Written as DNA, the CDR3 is TGTGCCAGCAGAAACAGGGGCTCCTACGAGCAGTACTTC. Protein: CASRNRGSYEQYF. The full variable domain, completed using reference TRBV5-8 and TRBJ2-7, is EAGVTQSPTHLIKTRGQQATLRCSPISGHTSVYWYQQALGLGLQFLLWYDEGEERNRGNFPPRFSGRQFPNYSSELNVNALELEDSALYLCASRNRGSYEQYFGPGTRLTVT.

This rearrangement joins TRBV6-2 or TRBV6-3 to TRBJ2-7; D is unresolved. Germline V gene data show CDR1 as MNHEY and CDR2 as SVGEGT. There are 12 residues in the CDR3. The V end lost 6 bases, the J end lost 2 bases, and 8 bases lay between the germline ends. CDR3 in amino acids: CASSTGPYEQYF. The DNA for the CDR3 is TGTGCCAGCAGCACGGGTCCCTACGAGCAGTACTTC.

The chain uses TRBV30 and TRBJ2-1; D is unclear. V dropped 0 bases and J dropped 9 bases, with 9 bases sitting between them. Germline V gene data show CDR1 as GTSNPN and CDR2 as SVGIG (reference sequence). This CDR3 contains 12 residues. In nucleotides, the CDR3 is TGTGCCTGGAGTGTACTGCCCCTTGAGCAGTTCTTC. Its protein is CAWSVLPLEQFF.

In nucleotides, the CDR3 is TGTGCCAGTAGTACCCGGGACAGCAGTAATTCACCCCTCCACTTT. Protein sequence: CASSTRDSSNSPLHF. The chain employs TRBV19 and TRBJ1-6; 7 positions match TRBD1. This CDR3 is built from 15 residues. CDR1 LNHDA and CDR2 SQIVND come from the germline V gene (reference sequence). Germline trimming cut 4 bases from V and 6 bases from J; bases unmatched to any gene: 6.

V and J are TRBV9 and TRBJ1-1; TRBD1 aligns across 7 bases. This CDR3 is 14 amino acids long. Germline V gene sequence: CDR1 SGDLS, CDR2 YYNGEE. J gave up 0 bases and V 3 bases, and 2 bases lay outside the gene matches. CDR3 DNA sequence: TGTGCCAGCAGCGCCAGGGGGATGAACACTGAAGCTTTCTTT. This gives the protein CASSARGMNTEAFF.

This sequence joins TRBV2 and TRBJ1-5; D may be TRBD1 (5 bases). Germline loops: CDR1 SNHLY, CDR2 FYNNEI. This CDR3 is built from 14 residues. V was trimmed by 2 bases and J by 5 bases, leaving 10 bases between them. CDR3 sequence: CASSEQGTYQPQHF. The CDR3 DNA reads TGTGCCAGCAGTGAACAGGGTACCTATCAGCCCCAGCATTTT. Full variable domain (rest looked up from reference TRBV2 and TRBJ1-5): EPEVTQTPSHQVTQMGQEVILRCVPISNHLYFYWYRQILGQKVEFLVSFYNNEISEKSEIFDDQFSVERPDGSNFTLKIRSTKLEDSAMYFCASSEQGTYQPQHFGDGTRLSIL.

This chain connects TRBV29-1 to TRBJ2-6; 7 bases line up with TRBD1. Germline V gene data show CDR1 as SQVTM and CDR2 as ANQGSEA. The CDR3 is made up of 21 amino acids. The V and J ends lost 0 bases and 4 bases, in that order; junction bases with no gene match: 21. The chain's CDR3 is CSVEDWVVGDRAVLGANVLTF. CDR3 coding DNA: TGCAGCGTTGAAGATTGGGTTGTCGGTGACAGGGCGGTTTTAGGGGCCAACGTCCTGACTTTC. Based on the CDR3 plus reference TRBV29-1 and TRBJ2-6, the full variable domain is SAVISQKPSRDICQRGTSLTIQCQVDSQVTMMFWYRQQPGQSLTLIATANQGSEATYESGFVIDKFPISRPNLTFSTLTVSNMSPEDSSIYLCSVEDWVVGDRAVLGANVLTFGAGSRLTVL.

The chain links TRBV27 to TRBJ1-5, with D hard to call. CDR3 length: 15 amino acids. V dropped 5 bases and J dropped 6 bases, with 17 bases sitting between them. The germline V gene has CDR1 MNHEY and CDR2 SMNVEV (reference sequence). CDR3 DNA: TGTGCCAGCAGTACGGTGTCCCTTTCGAGTCAGCCCCAGCATTTT. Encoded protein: CASSTVSLSSQPQHF.

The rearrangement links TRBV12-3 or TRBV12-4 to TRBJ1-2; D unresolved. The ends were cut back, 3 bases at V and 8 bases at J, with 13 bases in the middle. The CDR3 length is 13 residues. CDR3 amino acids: CASSFLVNKGYTF. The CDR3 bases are TGTGCCAGCAGTTTTTTAGTGAATAAAGGCTACACCTTC.

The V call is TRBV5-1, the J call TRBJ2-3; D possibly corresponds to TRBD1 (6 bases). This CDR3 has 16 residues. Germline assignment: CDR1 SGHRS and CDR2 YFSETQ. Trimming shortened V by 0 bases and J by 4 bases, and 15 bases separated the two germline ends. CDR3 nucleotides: TGCGCCAGCAGCTTGGCCCCTCAGGGGAAGGCAGATACGCAGTATTTT. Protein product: CASSLAPQGKADTQYF.

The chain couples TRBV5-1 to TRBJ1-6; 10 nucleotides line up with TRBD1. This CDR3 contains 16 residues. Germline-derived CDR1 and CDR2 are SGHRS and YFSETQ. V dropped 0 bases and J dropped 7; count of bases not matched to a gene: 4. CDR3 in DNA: TGCGCCAGCAGCTTGGGACAGGGGGCACGGAATTCACCCCTCCACTTT. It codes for CASSLGQGARNSPLHF.

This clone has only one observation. CDR3: CASRPGQGPNEKLFF. The CDR3 region has the DNA TGTGCCAGCCGTCCGGGACAGGGGCCTAATGAAAAACTGTTTTTT. The chain has TRBV28 and TRBJ1-4, with TRBD1 matching 10 bases. V gave up 8 bases and J gave up 3 bases; unmatched junction bases: 6. The CDR3 is 15 residues long. Germline V gene sequence: CDR1 MDHEN, CDR2 SYDVKM.

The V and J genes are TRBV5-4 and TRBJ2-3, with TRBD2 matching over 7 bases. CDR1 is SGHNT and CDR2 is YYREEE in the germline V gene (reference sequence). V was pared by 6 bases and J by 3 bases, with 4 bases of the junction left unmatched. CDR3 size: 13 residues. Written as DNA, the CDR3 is TGTGCCAGCATGGCGGGGGAGACAGATACGCAGTATTTT. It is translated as CASMAGETDTQYF.

The CDR3 DNA reads TGTGCCAGCTGTAACAGGGTGAGGAGCAATCAGCCCCAGCATTTT. This sequence encodes CASCNRVRSNQPQHF. The rearrangement joins TRBV28 to TRBJ1-5, with D possibly TRBD1 on 6 matching bases. The CDR3 runs 15 residues. V was cut by 8 bases and J by 1 base, with 15 bases left in between. Germline CDR1 and CDR2: MDHEN and SYDVKM.

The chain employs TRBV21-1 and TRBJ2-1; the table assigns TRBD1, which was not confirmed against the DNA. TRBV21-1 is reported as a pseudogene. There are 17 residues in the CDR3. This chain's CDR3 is CASSNRGTGDLGNEQFF. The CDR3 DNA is TGTGCCAGCAGCAATCGGGGGACAGGGGATTTGGGCAATGAGCAGTTCTTC.